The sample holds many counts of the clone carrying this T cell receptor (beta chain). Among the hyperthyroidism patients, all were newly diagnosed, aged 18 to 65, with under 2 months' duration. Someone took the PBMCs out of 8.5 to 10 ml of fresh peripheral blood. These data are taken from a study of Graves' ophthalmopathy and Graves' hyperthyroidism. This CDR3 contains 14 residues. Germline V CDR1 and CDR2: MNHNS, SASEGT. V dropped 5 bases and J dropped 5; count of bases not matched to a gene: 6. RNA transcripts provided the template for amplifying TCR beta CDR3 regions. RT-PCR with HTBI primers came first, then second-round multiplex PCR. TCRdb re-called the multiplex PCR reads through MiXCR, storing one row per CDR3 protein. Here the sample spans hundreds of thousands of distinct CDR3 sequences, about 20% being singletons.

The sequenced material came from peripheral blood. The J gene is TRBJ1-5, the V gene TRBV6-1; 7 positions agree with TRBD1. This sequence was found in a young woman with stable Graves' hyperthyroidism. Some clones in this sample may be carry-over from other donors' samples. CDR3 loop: CASSQGDTYQPQHF. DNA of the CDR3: TGTGCCAGCAGTCAGGGGGACACGTATCAGCCCCAGCATTTT.